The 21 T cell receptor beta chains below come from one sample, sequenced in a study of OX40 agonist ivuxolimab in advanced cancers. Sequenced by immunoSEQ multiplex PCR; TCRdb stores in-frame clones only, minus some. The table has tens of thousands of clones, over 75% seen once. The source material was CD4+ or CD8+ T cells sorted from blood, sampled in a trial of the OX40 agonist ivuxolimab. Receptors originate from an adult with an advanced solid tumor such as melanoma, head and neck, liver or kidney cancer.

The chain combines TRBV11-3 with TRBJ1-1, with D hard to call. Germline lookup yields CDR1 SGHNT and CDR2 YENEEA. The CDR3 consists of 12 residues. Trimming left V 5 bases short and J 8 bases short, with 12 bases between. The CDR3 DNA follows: TGTGCCAGCAGCCCCGTTCCTGCGGAAGCTTTCTTT. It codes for CASSPVPAEAFF.

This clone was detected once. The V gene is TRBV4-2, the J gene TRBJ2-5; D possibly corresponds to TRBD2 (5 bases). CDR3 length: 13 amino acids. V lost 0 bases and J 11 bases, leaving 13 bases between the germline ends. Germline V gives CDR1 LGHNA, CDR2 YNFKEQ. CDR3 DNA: TGTGCCAGCAGCCAAGATTCGGAGGCCAAGCAGTACTTC. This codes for CASSQDSEAKQYF.

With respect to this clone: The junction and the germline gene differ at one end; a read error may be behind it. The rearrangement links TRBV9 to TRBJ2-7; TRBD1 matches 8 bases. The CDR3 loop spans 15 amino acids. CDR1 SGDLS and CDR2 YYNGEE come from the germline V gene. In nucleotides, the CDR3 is TGTGCCAGCAGCCCCGATGGGACAGGATCTTACGCGCAGTACTTC. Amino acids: CASSPDGTGSYAQYF. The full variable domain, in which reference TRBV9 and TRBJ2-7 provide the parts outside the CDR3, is DSGVTQTPKHLITATGQRVTLRCSPRSGDLSVYWYQQSLDQGLQFLIQYYNGEERAKGNILERFSAQQFPDLHSELNLSSLELGDSALYFCASSPDGTGSYAQYFGPGTRLTVT.

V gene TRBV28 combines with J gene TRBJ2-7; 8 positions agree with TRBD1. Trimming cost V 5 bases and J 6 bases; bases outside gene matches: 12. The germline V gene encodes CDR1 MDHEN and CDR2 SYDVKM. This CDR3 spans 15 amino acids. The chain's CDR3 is CASSPRTGIGLEQYF. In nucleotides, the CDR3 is TGTGCCAGCAGTCCGCGGACAGGGATCGGTCTCGAGCAGTACTTC. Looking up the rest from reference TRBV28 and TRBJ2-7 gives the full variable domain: DVKVTQSSRYLVKRTGEKVFLECVQDMDHENMFWYRQDPGLGLRLIYFSYDVKMKEKGDIPEGYSVSREKKERFSLILESASTNQTSMYLCASSPRTGIGLEQYFGPGTRLTVT.

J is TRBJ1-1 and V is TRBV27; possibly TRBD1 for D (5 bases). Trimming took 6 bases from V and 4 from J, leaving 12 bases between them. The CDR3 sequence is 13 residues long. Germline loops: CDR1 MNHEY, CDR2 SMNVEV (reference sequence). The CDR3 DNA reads TGTGCCAGCAGCAACCGGGGGGGCACTGAAGCTTTCTTT. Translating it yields CASSNRGGTEAFF.

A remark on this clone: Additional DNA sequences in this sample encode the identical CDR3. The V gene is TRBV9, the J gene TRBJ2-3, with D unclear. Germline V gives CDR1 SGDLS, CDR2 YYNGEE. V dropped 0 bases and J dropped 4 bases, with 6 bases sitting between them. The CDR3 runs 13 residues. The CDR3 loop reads CASSVAAPDTQYF. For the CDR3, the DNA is TGTGCCAGCAGCGTAGCTGCCCCAGATACGCAGTATTTT.

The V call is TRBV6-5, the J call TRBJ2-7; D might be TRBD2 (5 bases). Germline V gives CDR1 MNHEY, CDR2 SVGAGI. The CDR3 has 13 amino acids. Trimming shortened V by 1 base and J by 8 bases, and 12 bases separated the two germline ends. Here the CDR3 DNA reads TGTGCCAGCAGTTACTTACCCGGGGAGAAGCAGTACTTC. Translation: CASSYLPGEKQYF.

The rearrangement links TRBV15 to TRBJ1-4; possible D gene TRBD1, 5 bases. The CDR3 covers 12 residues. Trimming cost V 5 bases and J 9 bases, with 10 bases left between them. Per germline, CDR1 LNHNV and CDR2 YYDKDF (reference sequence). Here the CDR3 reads CATSFGGQKLFF. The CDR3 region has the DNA TGTGCCACCAGCTTTGGGGGTCAAAAACTGTTTTTT.

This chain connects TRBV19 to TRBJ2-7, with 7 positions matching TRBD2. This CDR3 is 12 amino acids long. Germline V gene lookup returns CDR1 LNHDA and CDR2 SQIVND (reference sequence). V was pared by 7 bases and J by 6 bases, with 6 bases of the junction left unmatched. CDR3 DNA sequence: TGTGCCAGTACCCCGGGAGGCCCCGAGCAGTACTTC. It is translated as CASTPGGPEQYF. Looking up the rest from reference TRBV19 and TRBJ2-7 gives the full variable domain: DGGITQSPKYLFRKEGQNVTLSCEQNLNHDAMYWYRQDPGQGLRLIYYSQIVNDFQKGDIAEGYSVSREKKESFPLTVTSAQKNPTAFYLCASTPGGPEQYFGPGTRLTVT.

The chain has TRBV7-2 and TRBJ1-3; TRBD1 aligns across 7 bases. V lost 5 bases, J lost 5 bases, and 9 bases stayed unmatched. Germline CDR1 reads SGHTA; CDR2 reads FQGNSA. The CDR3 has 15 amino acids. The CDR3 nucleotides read TGTGCCAGCAGCCACCCACAGGGGAATAGAAACACCATATATTTT. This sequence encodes CASSHPQGNRNTIYF.

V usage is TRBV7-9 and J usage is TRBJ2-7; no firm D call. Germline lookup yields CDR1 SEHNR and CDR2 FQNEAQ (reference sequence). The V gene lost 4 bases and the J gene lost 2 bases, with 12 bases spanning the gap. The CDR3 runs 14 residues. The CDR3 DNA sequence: TGTGCCAGCAGCTCCATCGGACCAACCTACGAGCAGTACTTC. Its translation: CASSSIGPTYEQYF.

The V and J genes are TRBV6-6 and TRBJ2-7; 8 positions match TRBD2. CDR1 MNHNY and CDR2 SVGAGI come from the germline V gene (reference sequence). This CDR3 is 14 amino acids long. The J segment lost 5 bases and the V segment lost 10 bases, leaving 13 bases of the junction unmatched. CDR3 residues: CATLSERELHEQYF. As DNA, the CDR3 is TGTGCCACCCTCAGTGAGCGGGAGCTCCACGAGCAGTACTTC.

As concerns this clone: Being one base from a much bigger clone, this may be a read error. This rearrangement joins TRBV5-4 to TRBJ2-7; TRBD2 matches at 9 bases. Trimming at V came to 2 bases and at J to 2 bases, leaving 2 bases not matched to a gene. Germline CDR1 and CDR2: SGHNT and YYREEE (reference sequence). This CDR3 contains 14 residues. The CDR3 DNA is TGTGCCAGCAGCTTAGCGGGGGGCCCCTACGAGCAGTACTTC. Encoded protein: CASSLAGGPYEQYF.

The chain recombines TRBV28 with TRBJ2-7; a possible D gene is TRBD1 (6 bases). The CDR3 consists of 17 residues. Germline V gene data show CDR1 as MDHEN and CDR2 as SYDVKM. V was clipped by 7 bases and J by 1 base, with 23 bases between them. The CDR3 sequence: CASNSPGHAFRSYEQYF. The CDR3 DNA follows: TGTGCCAGCAACAGCCCGGGACACGCGTTCCGTTCCTACGAGCAGTACTTC.

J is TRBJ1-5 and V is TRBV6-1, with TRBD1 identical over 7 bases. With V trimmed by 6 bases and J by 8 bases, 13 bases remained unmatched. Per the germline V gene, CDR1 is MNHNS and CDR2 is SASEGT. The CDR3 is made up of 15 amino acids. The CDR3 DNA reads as TGTGCCAGCAGCGGGTTAACAGGGGACAAGGAGCCCCAGCATTTT. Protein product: CASSGLTGDKEPQHF.

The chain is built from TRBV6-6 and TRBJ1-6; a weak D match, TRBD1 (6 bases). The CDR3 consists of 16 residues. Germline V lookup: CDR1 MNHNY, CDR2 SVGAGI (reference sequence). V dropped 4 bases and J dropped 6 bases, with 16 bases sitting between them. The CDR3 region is CASSSPLQGGNSPLHF. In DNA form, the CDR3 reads TGTGCCAGCAGTTCCCCCCTACAGGGAGGTAATTCACCCCTCCACTTT.

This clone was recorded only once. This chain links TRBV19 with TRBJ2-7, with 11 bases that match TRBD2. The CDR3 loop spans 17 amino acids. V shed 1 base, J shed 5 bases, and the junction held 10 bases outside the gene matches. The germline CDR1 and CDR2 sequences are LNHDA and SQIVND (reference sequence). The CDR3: CASSIAPVASGRNEQYF. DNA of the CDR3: TGTGCCAGTAGTATAGCCCCTGTGGCTAGCGGGAGGAACGAGCAGTACTTC.

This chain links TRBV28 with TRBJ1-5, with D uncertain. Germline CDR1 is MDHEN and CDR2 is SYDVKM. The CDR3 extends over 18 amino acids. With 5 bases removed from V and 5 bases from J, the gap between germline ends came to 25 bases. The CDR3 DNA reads TGTGCCAGCAGTCCCGGTAGAGGCCCAAGGGTAAGGTATCAGCCCCAGCATTTT. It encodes CASSPGRGPRVRYQPQHF.

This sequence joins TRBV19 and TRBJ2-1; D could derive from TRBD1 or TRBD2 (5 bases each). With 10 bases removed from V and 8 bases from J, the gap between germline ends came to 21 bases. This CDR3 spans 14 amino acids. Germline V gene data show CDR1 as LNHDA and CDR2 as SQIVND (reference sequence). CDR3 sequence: CATKISMGVDEQFF. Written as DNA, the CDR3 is TGTGCCACCAAAATCTCCATGGGGGTAGATGAGCAGTTCTTC. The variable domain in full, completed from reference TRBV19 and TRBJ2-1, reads DGGITQSPKYLFRKEGQNVTLSCEQNLNHDAMYWYRQDPGQGLRLIYYSQIVNDFQKGDIAEGYSVSREKKESFPLTVTSAQKNPTAFYLCATKISMGVDEQFFGPGTRLTVL.

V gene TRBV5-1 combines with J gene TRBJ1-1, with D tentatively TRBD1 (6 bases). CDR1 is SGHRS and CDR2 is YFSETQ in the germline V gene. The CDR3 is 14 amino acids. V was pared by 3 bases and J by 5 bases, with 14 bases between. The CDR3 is CASSWGAGVTEAFF. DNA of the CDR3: TGCGCCAGCAGCTGGGGTGCAGGGGTTACTGAAGCTTTCTTT.

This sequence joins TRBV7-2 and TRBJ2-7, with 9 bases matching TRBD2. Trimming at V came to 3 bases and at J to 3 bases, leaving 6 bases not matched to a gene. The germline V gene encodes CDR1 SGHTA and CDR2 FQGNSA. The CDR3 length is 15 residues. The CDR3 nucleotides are TGTGCCAGCAGCTTTGGGTCTAGCGGGAACTACGAGCAGTACTTC. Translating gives CASSFGSSGNYEQYF.